This entry concerns a single T cell receptor (beta chain). Blood genomic DNA input for TRB amplification was roughly 220-500 ng. The sample belongs to a study of T and B cells in COVID-19 patients. Losses at the gene ends were 0 bases for V and 7 bases for J; bases not matched to a gene: 8. CDR1 and CDR2 (germline): KGHSH, LQKENI. The CDR3 totals 17 residues. BIOMED2 TRB-A/B primer pools were used in multiplex TRB PCR. TCRdb analysed the multiplex PCR reads with MiXCR anew, one entry per CDR3 protein. The sample holds 15,000 to 20,000 distinct CDR3 sequences, 36% seen once. The J gene is TRBJ2-3, the V gene TRBV18; 12 bases fit TRBD1. The sequenced sample was blood. The TCR sequence derives from a human donor with active COVID-19. This CDR3 reads CASSPPGQGASLHTQYF. CDR3 coding DNA: TGTGCCAGCTCACCACCGGGACAGGGGGCATCTCTTCATACGCAGTATTTT.